This is a list of T cell receptor beta chains from one sample in a study of T-cell memory formation after mild COVID-19. TCRdb reprocessed the 5' RACE reads with MiXCR, giving one entry per CDR3 protein. This table has roughly 170,000 distinct CDR3 sequences, approximately 17% appearing once. The sequenced sample consisted of PBMCs or a T cell subset sorted from them (not recorded which). The receptors shown here come from a man between 18 and 35 years old who had mild COVID-19 (a few samples of this study predate the infection). Cell type and time point are not known. CDR3s include the opening cysteine and the closing phenylalanine or tryptophan. The order of the fields is J gene, clone size, V gene, CDR3 protein. Not every row has a clone size; where given, it reads once, few, many or a size class.

TRBJ2-7 NA TRBV5-6 CASSLVSYEQYF
TRBJ2-3 NA TRBV7-2 CASRDRGGTDTQYF
TRBJ1-5 NA TRBV7-3 CASSLTAGKRQPQHF
TRBJ2-3 NA TRBV29-1 CSVDGAAQYF
TRBJ1-1 NA TRBV4-3 CASSQDGAVNTEAFF
TRBJ1-1 NA TRBV20-1 CSAILGRAGAEAFF
TRBJ1-4 NA TRBV9 CASSVLPGEKLFF
TRBJ1-2 few TRBV7-2 CASSPTGRDYGYTF
TRBJ2-2 few TRBV4-3 CASSQGGLAGFTGELFF
TRBJ2-3 few TRBV6-1 CASSRRDTDTQYF
TRBJ2-2 few TRBV25-1 CASSGRRAGGELFF
TRBJ1-2 few TRBV4-3 CASSQAAGLYGYTF
TRBJ2-7 NA TRBV6-5 CASSRSTGGSYEQYF
TRBJ2-3 few TRBV6-6 CASSYKDWEWDTQYF
TRBJ1-2 NA TRBV6-5 CASMSQGSYTF
TRBJ1-1 few TRBV6-5 CASKNVRTGEGTNTEAFF
TRBJ2-2 few TRBV6-5 CASSYSRAGELFF
TRBJ1-5 few TRBV6-5 CATTENSNQPQHF
TRBJ1-2 few TRBV5-8 CASSLRGMANYGYTF
TRBJ1-2 NA TRBV12-3/TRBV12-4 CASSLGLYGYTF
TRBJ2-3 NA TRBV4-1 CASSQGEGLAGTDTQYF
TRBJ1-2 NA TRBV6-1 CASSEAGQGMGYTF
TRBJ1-4 NA TRBV14 CASSLELPHGPDEKLFF
TRBJ2-3 NA TRBV30 CAWSVTSGFTDTQYF
TRBJ2-7 few TRBV30 CAWRPPAGTANSYEQYF
TRBJ2-7 NA TRBV5-1 CASSLADRDEQYF
TRBJ1-1 NA TRBV7-3 CASSHMRDTEAFF
TRBJ2-5 NA TRBV20-1 CSARDVDRSFETQYF
TRBJ1-4 NA TRBV20-1 CSAKSPGQGAEKLFF
TRBJ2-3 many TRBV4-1 CASSGHGSTDTQYF
TRBJ1-6 NA TRBV5-1 CASSLGSTGAIKTLHF
TRBJ2-2 NA TRBV7-3 CASSLGQGIAGELFF
TRBJ1-2 NA TRBV24-1 CATSSQGRYTF
TRBJ2-7 many TRBV12-3/TRBV12-4 CASSTGQDFSYEQYF
TRBJ1-2 few TRBV20-1 CSANYRVGGYTF
TRBJ2-5 NA TRBV9 CASSATGSGETQYF
TRBJ2-5 NA TRBV5-1 CASSLVGEETQYF
TRBJ2-2 few TRBV10-3 CAISEPAGVNTGELFF
TRBJ2-7 NA TRBV5-1 CASSLGTSGDYEQYF
TRBJ1-2 NA TRBV5-8 CASSLQVINYGYTF
TRBJ1-2 NA TRBV3-1 CASSQTTNYGYTF
TRBJ1-1 NA TRBV30 CACTGQSTEAFF
TRBJ2-7 NA TRBV20-1 CSARDPRMTAYYEQYF